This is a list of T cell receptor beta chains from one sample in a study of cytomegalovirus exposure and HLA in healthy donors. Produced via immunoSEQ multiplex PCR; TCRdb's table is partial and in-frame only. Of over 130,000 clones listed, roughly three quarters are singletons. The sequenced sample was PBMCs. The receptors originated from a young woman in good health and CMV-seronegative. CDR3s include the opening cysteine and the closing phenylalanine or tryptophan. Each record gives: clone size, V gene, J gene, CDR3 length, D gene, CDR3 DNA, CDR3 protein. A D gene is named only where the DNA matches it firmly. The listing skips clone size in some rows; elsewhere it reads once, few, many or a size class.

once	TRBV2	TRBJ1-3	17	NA	TGTGCCAGCAGTGAAATTGCTTCGACACTCTCTGGAAACACCATATATTTT	CASSEIASTLSGNTIYF
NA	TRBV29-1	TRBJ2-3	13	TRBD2	TGCAGCGGGGATAGCGGGGGGACAGATACGCAGTATTTT	CSGDSGGTDTQYF
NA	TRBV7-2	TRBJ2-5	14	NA	TGTGCCAGCAGCTTAGCCGGACATAGGGAGACCCAGTACTTC	CASSLAGHRETQYF
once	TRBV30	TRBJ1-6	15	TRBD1	TGTGCCTGGAGTCCGCCGGACAGGGTGGATTCACCCCTCCACTTT	CAWSPPDRVDSPLHF
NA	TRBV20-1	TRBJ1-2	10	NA	TGCAGTGGGGGGCAGGATGGCTACACCTTC	CSGGQDGYTF
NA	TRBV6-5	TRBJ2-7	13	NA	TGTGCCAGCAGTTCCCTAGCGATCTACGAGCAGTACTTC	CASSSLAIYEQYF
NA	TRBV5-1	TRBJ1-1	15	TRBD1	TGCGCCAGCAGCTTGTTAGAGACAGGGGGGACTGAAGCTTTCTTT	CASSLLETGGTEAFF
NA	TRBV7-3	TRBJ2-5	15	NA	TGTGCCAGCAGCTTAACGGCTAGTATCGGCGAGACCCAGTACTTC	CASSLTASIGETQYF
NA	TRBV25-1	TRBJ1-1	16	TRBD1	TGTGCCAGCAGCTCTATTACCGGGACAGGAACGACTGAAGCTTTCTTT	CASSSITGTGTTEAFF
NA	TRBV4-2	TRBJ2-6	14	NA	TGTGCCAGCAGCCCCAGGTCTGGGGCCAACGTCCTGACTTTC	CASSPRSGANVLTF
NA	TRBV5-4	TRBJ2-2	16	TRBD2	TGTGCCAGCAGCACGAGGACTAGCGGGGGCTCCGGGGAGCTGTTTTTT	CASSTRTSGGSGELFF
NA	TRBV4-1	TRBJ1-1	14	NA	TGCGCCAGCAGCTCCGGGGAACAGAACACTGAAGCTTTCTTT	CASSSGEQNTEAFF
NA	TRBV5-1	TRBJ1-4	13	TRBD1	TGCGCCAGTAGGACAGGGGATAATGAAAAACTGTTTTTT	CASRTGDNEKLFF
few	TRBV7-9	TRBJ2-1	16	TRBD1	TGTGCCAGCAGCTTACATAGGGACAGCTCCTACAATGAGCAGTTCTTC	CASSLHRDSSYNEQFF
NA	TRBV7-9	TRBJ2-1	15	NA	TGTGCCAGCAGGAAAGACTCGAGCTCCTACAATGAGCAGTTCTTC	CASRKDSSSYNEQFF
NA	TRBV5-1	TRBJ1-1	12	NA	TGCGCCAGCAGTCCAGGGAACACTGAAGCTTTCTTT	CASSPGNTEAFF
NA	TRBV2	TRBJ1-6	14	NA	TGTGCCAGTACCATGAGCTCCTATAATTCACCCCTCCACTTT	CASTMSSYNSPLHF
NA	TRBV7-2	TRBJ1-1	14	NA	TGTGCCAGCAGCTCCCGAGCTATGAACACTGAAGCTTTCTTT	CASSSRAMNTEAFF
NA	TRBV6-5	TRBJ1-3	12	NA	TGTGCCACCGGTAAATTAGGAAACACCATATATTTT	CATGKLGNTIYF
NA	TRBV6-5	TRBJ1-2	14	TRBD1	TGTGCCAGCAGTTACTCCTCAGGGGGCTATGGCTACACCTTC	CASSYSSGGYGYTF